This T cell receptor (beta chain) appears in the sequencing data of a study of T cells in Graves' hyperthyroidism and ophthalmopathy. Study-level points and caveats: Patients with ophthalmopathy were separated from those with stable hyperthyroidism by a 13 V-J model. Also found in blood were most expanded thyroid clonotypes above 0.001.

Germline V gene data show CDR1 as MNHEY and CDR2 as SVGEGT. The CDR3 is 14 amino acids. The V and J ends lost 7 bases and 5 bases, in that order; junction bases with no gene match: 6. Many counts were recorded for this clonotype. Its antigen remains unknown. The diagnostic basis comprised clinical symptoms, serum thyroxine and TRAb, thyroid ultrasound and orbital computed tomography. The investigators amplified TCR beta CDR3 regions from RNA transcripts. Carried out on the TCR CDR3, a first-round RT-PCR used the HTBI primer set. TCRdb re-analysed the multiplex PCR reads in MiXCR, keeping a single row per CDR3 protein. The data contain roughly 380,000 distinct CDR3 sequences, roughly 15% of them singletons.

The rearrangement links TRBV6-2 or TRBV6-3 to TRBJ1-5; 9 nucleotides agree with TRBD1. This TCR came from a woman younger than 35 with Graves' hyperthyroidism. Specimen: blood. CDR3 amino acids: CASTDGQGYQPQHF. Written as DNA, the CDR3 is TGTGCCAGCACCGACGGACAGGGGTATCAGCCCCAGCATTTT.